These 20 T cell receptor beta chains were sequenced from one sample in a study of blood T cell repertoires in COVID-19. Profiling relied on immunoSEQ multiplex PCR, and the TCRdb table lists in-frame clones only, not all of them. The sample yields a few hundred thousand clones, about 88% seen once. Sequenced material: peripheral blood. All receptors derive from a man in his sixties with acute or convalescent COVID-19.

The chain employs TRBV3-1 (or the pseudogene TRBV3-2) and TRBJ1-2; TRBD1 might be the D (5 bases). This CDR3 spans 14 amino acids. V was clipped by 1 base and J by 5 bases, with 11 bases between them. Germline V gene data show CDR1 as LGHDT and CDR2 as YNNKEL (reference sequence). The CDR3 is CASSQGAGIYGYTF. As DNA, the CDR3 is TGTGCCAGCAGCCAAGGAGCAGGGATATATGGCTACACCTTC.

The gene calls are TRBV19 and TRBJ1-1; 8 bases align to TRBD1. The CDR3 totals 15 residues. Per the germline V gene, CDR1 is LNHDA and CDR2 is SQIVND (reference sequence). J gave up 1 base and V 5 bases, and 6 bases lay outside the gene matches. The CDR3 loop is CASSSPGTGNTEAFF. The CDR3 coding sequence is TGTGCCAGTAGTTCACCCGGGACAGGGAACACTGAAGCTTTCTTT. The variable domain in full, with the rest retrieved from reference TRBV19 and TRBJ1-1, is DGGITQSPKYLFRKEGQNVTLSCEQNLNHDAMYWYRQDPGQGLRLIYYSQIVNDFQKGDIAEGYSVSREKKESFPLTVTSAQKNPTAFYLCASSSPGTGNTEAFFGQGTRLTVV.

The CDR3 sequence: CASSQGVRAYSGANVLTF. The CDR3 DNA follows: TGTGCCAGCAGCCAAGGTGTCAGGGCCTACTCTGGGGCCAACGTCCTGACTTTC. The rearrangement uses TRBV14 and TRBJ2-6; D might be TRBD1 (5 bases). Trimming took off 1 base at V and 0 bases at J, with 13 bases between the two ends. This CDR3 spans 18 amino acids. Germline assignment: CDR1 SGHDN and CDR2 FVKESK.

This clone has only a few counts. V gene TRBV18 combines with J gene TRBJ1-1; 9 positions match TRBD1. Germline CDR1 and CDR2: KGHSH and LQKENI. The CDR3 runs 14 residues. Losses at the gene ends were 3 bases for V and 1 base for J; bases not matched to a gene: 0. The CDR3 reads CASSPGQGNTEAFF. DNA for the CDR3: TGTGCCAGCTCACCGGGACAGGGGAACACTGAAGCTTTCTTT.

The rearrangement uses TRBV15 and TRBJ1-2; perhaps TRBD1 as D (5 bases). This CDR3 contains 16 residues. CDR1 is LNHNV, CDR2 YYDKDF, per germline (reference sequence). V lost 3 bases and J 5 bases, leaving 19 bases between the germline ends. In DNA, the CDR3 is TGTGCCACCAGCAGCGAAGCAGGCCAGGGAGGATATGGCTACACCTTC. Its protein is CATSSEAGQGGYGYTF.

The chain carries TRBV6-2 or TRBV6-3 and TRBJ1-6; D is perhaps TRBD1 (5 bases). Germline loops: CDR1 MNHEY, CDR2 SVGEGT. V was shortened by 5 bases and J by 4 bases, with 12 bases between the two germline ends. The CDR3 extends over 15 amino acids. CDR3 sequence: CASSARSGYNSPLHF. In DNA, the CDR3 is TGTGCCAGCAGTGCTCGCTCAGGGTATAATTCACCCCTCCACTTT.

V and J are TRBV19 and TRBJ2-5; D perhaps matches TRBD2 (5 bases). The CDR3 has 15 amino acids. Trimming took off 0 bases at V and 4 bases at J, with 12 bases between the two ends. The germline V gene has CDR1 LNHDA and CDR2 SQIVND (reference sequence). The CDR3 spells CASSIDLRLRETQYF. The CDR3 nucleotides read TGTGCCAGTAGTATAGATCTACGACTACGAGAGACCCAGTACTTC.

The V call is TRBV11-2, the J call TRBJ2-1, with 9 nucleotides matching TRBD2. This CDR3 is built from 18 residues. The J segment lost 7 bases and the V segment lost 5 bases, leaving 18 bases of the junction unmatched. Germline V lookup: CDR1 SGHAT, CDR2 FQNNGV. The DNA for the CDR3 is TGTGCCAGCAGCCTCCGATCCATGGCGGGGGGGCCGGGGAATGAGCAGTTCTTC. Translated: CASSLRSMAGGPGNEQFF.

V and J are TRBV4-3 and TRBJ2-4; D is perhaps TRBD1 (7 bases). Germline V gene data show CDR1 as LGHNA and CDR2 as YSLEER. V was pared by 2 bases and J by 6 bases, with 17 bases between. This CDR3 has 16 amino acids. The CDR3 region is CASSQNRGGALNIQYF. The DNA for the CDR3 is TGCGCCAGCAGCCAAAACAGGGGAGGCGCTTTAAACATTCAGTACTTC.

This sequence joins TRBV5-1 and TRBJ1-4; the match to TRBD1 covers 7 bases. Germline values: CDR1 SGHRS, CDR2 YFSETQ. The CDR3 contains 14 residues. The J segment lost 5 bases and the V segment lost 2 bases, leaving 3 bases of the junction unmatched. CDR3 nucleotides: TGCGCCAGCAGCTTTGACAGGGTCAATGAAAAACTGTTTTTT. It codes for CASSFDRVNEKLFF.

This chain joins TRBV27 and TRBJ1-6, with D perhaps TRBD1 (6 bases). The V gene's germline CDR1 is MNHEY and CDR2 SMNVEV (reference sequence). The CDR3 runs 16 residues. V lost 6 bases to trimming and J lost 0 bases, with 12 bases between them. DNA of the CDR3: TGTGCCAGCAGGAAACAGGGCAGCTCCTATAATTCACCCCTCCACTTT. This encodes CASRKQGSSYNSPLHF.

The chain recombines TRBV12-5 with TRBJ2-3; a weak D match, TRBD2 (6 bases). The CDR3 has 13 residues. CDR1 and CDR2 from the germline V gene are LGHNT and FRNRAP. V dropped 6 bases and J dropped 6 bases, with 13 bases sitting between them. The CDR3 sequence is CASGRGKADTQYF. In DNA form, the CDR3 reads TGTGCTAGTGGACGGGGGAAAGCGGATACGCAGTATTTT.

The chain couples TRBV6-7 to TRBJ2-7; 9 positions agree with TRBD2. TRBV6-7 is filed as an ORF, its function uncertain. The trim removed 1 base at V and 7 bases at J, leaving 8 bases unmatched. The CDR3 has 15 residues. In nucleotides, the CDR3 is TGTGCCAGCAGTTACTGGGCTAGCGGGGCCCATGAGCAGTACTTC. The encoded protein is CASSYWASGAHEQYF.

The chain has TRBV9 and TRBJ2-2, with a weak D call TRBD1 (5 bases). The CDR3 has 16 residues. Germline loops: CDR1 SGDLS, CDR2 YYNGEE. V shed 2 bases and J shed 0 bases, with 11 bases lying between them. Here the CDR3 DNA reads TGTGCCAGCAGCGTGATGATAGGGGCGAACACCGGGGAGCTGTTTTTT. This gives the protein CASSVMIGANTGELFF.

The CDR3 DNA follows: TGTGCCAGCAGCTTAAAGGCGGGGACCTCCGGGGAGCTGTTTTTT. It is translated as CASSLKAGTSGELFF. The genes are TRBV11-3 and TRBJ2-2; TRBD2 is a possible D gene (6 bases). The CDR3 spans 15 residues. Deletions cut 2 bases from V and 6 bases from J, with 13 bases between. The germline gives CDR1 SGHNT, CDR2 YENEEA.

The chain has TRBV7-3 and TRBJ2-6, with TRBD2 matching over 8 bases. The CDR3 totals 18 residues. With 2 bases clipped from V and 0 bases from J, the junction kept 6 bases outside the gene matches. Per germline, CDR1 SGHTA and CDR2 FQGTGA. CDR3 bases: TGTGCCAGCAGCTTAGAAGCGGGGGCCATCTCTGGGGCCAACGTCCTGACTTTC. This gives the protein CASSLEAGAISGANVLTF.

The V call is TRBV6-2 or TRBV6-3, the J call TRBJ2-6, with TRBD1 identical over 11 bases. Germline CDR1 is MNHEY and CDR2 is SVGEGT. Trimming at V came to 1 base and at J to 4 bases, leaving 6 bases not matched to a gene. The CDR3 runs 18 residues. CDR3 nucleotides: TGTGCCAGCAGTTACTTCGGACAGGGGGCGGGAGGGGCCAACGTCCTGACTTTC. Its translation: CASSYFGQGAGGANVLTF.

The genes are TRBV3-1 (or the pseudogene TRBV3-2) and TRBJ1-1, with a tentative D call TRBD1 (6 bases). The germline V gene has CDR1 LGHDT and CDR2 YNNKEL (reference sequence). CDR3 length: 11 amino acids. The V gene lost 3 bases and the J gene lost 10 bases, with 9 bases spanning the gap. CDR3 sequence reads: CASSQGGPAFF. The CDR3 DNA reads TGTGCCAGCAGCCAGGGGGGGCCAGCTTTCTTT.

The chain is built from TRBV6-1 and TRBJ2-1; unclear D gene. The germline gives CDR1 MNHNS, CDR2 SASEGT. The CDR3 runs 13 residues. The V and J ends lost 5 bases and 8 bases respectively, with 13 bases between them. The CDR3 sequence is CASSWAHPYEQFF. The DNA for the CDR3 is TGTGCCAGCAGTTGGGCCCACCCGTATGAGCAGTTCTTC.

This chain connects TRBV7-2 to TRBJ1-2, with 8 positions matching TRBD1. The CDR3 consists of 13 residues. The V gene end was trimmed by 5 bases and the J gene end by 8 bases; junction bases not matched to a gene: 7. Germline CDR1 reads SGHTA; CDR2 reads FQGNSA. The CDR3 sequence is CASSLTGVGGYTF. CDR3 DNA sequence: TGTGCCAGCAGCCTGACAGGGGTAGGAGGCTACACCTTC.